The 5 T cell receptor beta chains listed next were all sequenced from one sample in a study of cytomegalovirus exposure and HLA in healthy donors. 60 Vbeta and 13 Jbeta primers were used in PCR. The data were produced by immunoSEQ multiplex PCR, yet TCRdb's version contains in-frame clones alone and is incomplete. Here the sample spans 100,000 to 150,000 clones, about 84% being singletons. Sample: PBMCs. The receptors were gathered from a man younger than 35 in good health and CMV-seropositive.

J is TRBJ1-2 and V is TRBV29-1; D remains ambiguous. Germline CDR1 is SQVTM and CDR2 is ANQGSEA. The CDR3 is 10 residues long. V was clipped by 7 bases and J by 6 bases, with 9 bases between them. CDR3 nucleotide sequence: TGCAGCGCAGGTGTCGATGGCTACACCTTC. The encoded protein is CSAGVDGYTF.

Turning to this clone: One end of the junction does not line up with germline, which may come from a read error. V and J are TRBV7-7 and TRBJ2-3, with a tentative D call TRBD2 (5 bases). The CDR3 consists of 15 residues. The V gene's germline CDR1 is SSHAT and CDR2 FNYEAQ (reference sequence). CDR3 bases: TGTGCTAGCAGCTTGGAGGAGCGGCACACAGATACGCAGTATTTT. Encoded protein: CASSLEERHTDTQYF.

V gene TRBV7-2 combines with J gene TRBJ1-2; D perhaps matches TRBD1 (5 bases). Trimming cost V 2 bases and J 4 bases, with 14 bases left between them. The CDR3 is 15 residues long. Germline lookup yields CDR1 SGHTA and CDR2 FQGNSA. The CDR3 here is CASSLQTDPFYGYTF. The CDR3 DNA follows: TGTGCCAGCAGCTTACAGACAGATCCTTTCTATGGCTACACCTTC.

The rearrangement uses TRBV28 and TRBJ1-5; 10 bases are a match to TRBD1. CDR1 and CDR2 from the germline V gene are MDHEN and SYDVKM. V was clipped by 5 bases and J by 0 bases; unmatched bases: 7. The CDR3 consists of 17 residues. The chain's CDR3 is CASSRQGAGYSNQPQHF. In DNA, the CDR3 is TGTGCCAGCAGTAGACAGGGGGCGGGTTATAGCAATCAGCCCCAGCATTTT.

V and J are TRBV5-1 and TRBJ1-2, with 7 bases matching TRBD1. Unmatched junction bases numbered 14, after V lost 4 bases and J lost 5 bases. Germline CDR1 and CDR2: SGHRS and YFSETQ. The CDR3 has 16 residues. The chain's CDR3 is CASSESGQASSYGYTF. CDR3 nucleotides: TGCGCCAGCAGCGAATCCGGACAGGCCTCCTCATATGGCTACACCTTC.